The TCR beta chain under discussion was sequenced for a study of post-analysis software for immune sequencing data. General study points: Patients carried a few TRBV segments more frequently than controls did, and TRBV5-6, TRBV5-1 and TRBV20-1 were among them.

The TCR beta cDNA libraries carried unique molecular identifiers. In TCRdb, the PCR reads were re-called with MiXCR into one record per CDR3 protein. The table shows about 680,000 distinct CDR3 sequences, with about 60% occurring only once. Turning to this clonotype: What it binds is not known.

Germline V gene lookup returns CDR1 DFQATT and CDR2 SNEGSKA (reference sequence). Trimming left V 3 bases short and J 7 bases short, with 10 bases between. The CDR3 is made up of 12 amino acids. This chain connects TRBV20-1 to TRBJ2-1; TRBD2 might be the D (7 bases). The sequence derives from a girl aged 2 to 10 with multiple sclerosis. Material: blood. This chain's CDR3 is CSARGGPNEQFF. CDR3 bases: TGCAGTGCTAGGGGGGGGCCAAATGAGCAGTTCTTC.